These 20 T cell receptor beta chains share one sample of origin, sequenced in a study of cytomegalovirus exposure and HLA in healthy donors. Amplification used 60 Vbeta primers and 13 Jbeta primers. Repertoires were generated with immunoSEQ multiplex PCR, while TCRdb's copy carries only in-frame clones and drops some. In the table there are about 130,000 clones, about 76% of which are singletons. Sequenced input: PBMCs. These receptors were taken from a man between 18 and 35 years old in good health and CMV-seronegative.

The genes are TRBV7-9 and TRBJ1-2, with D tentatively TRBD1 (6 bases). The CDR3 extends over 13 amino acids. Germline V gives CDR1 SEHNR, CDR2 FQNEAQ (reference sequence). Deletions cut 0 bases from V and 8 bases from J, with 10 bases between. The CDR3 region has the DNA TGTGCCAGCAGCTTAGCCCAGGGGAGAGGCTACACCTTC. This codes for CASSLAQGRGYTF.

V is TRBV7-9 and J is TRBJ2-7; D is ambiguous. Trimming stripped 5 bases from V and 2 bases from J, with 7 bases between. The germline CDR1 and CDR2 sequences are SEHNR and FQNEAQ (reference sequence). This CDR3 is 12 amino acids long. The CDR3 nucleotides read TGTGCCAGCAGCAAAGCGACCTACGAGCAGTACTTC. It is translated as CASSKATYEQYF.

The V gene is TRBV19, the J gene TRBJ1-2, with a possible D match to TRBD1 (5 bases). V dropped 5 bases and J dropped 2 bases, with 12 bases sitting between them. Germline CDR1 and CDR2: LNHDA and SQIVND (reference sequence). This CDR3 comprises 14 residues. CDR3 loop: CASSPSTGNYGYTF. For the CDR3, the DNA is TGTGCCAGTAGTCCTTCAACAGGCAACTATGGCTACACCTTC. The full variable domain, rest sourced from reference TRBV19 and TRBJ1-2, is DGGITQSPKYLFRKEGQNVTLSCEQNLNHDAMYWYRQDPGQGLRLIYYSQIVNDFQKGDIAEGYSVSREKKESFPLTVTSAQKNPTAFYLCASSPSTGNYGYTFGSGTRLTVV.

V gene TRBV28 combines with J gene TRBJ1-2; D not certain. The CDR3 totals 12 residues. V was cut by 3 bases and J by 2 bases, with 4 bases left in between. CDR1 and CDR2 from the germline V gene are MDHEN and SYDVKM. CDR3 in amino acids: CASSFPNYGYTF. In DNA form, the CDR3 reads TGTGCCAGCAGTTTCCCGAACTATGGCTACACCTTC.

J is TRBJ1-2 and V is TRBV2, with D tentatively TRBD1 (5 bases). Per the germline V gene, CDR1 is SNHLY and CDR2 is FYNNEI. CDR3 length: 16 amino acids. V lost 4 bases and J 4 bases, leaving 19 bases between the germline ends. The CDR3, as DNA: TGTGCCAGCAGTGGGGGGGACGGGAATCTAAGCTATGGCTACACCTTC. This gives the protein CASSGGDGNLSYGYTF.

The CDR3 coding sequence is TGTGCCAGCAGTGGGGGACTAGCGGGGGGGAAGCATGAGCAGTTCTTC. As protein: CASSGGLAGGKHEQFF. The V call is TRBV6-1, the J call TRBJ2-1; 16 bases line up with TRBD2. Germline values: CDR1 MNHNS, CDR2 SASEGT. The trim removed 4 bases at V and 8 bases at J, leaving 5 bases unmatched. The CDR3 sequence is 16 residues long.

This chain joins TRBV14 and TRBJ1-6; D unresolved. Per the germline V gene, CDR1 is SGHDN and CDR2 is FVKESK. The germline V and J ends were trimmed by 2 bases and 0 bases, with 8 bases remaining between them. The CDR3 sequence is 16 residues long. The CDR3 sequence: CASSQSPNSYNSPLHF. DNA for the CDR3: TGTGCCAGCAGCCAATCCCCCAACTCCTATAATTCACCCCTCCACTTT.

Here the CDR3 DNA reads TGCAGCGTTGCGGGCAGGGCTGGAAACACCATATATTTT. Its translation: CSVAGRAGNTIYF. This chain uses TRBV29-1 with TRBJ1-3; possible D gene TRBD1, 5 bases. This CDR3 contains 13 residues. Deletions cut 4 bases from V and 2 bases from J, with 9 bases between. CDR1 is SQVTM, CDR2 ANQGSEA, per germline.

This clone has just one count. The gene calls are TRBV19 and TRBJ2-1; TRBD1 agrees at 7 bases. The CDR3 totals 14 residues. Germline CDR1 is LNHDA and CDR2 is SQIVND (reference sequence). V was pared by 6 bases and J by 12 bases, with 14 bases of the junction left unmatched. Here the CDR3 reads CASSKETGRHGQFF. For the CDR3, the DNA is TGTGCCAGTAGCAAAGAGACAGGGCGGCACGGGCAGTTCTTC.

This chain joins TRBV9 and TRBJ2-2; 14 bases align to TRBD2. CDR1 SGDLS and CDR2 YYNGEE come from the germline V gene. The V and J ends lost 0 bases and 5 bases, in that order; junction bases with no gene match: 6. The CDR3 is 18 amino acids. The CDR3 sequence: CASSVVGLAGGKTGELFF. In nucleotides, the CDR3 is TGTGCCAGCAGCGTAGTAGGACTAGCGGGGGGTAAAACCGGGGAGCTGTTTTTT.

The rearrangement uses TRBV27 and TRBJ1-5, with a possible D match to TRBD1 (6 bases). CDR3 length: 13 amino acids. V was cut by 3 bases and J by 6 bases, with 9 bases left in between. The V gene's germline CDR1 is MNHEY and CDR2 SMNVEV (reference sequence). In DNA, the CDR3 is TGTGCCAGCAGTTTCAGGGGAGCTCAGCCCCAGCATTTT. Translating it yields CASSFRGAQPQHF.

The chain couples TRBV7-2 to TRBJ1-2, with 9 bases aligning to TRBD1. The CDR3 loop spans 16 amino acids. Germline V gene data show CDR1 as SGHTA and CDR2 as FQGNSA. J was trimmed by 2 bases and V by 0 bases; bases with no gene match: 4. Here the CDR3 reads CASSLALGQGNYGYTF. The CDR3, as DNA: TGTGCCAGCAGCTTAGCGCTGGGACAGGGAAACTATGGCTACACCTTC.

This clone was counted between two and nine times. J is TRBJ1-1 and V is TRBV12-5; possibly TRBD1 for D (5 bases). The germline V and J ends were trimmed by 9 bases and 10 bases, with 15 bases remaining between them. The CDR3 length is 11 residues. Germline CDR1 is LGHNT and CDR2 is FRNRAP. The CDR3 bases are TGTGCTAGCTCAGGGCCAGCGGGAGCTTTCTTT. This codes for CASSGPAGAFF.

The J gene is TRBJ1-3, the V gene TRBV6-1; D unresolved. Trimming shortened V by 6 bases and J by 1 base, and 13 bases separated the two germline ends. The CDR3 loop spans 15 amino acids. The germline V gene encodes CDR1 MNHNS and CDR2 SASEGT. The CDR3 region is CASRAVPISGNTIYF. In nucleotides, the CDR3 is TGTGCCAGCAGGGCAGTACCGATATCTGGAAACACCATATATTTT.

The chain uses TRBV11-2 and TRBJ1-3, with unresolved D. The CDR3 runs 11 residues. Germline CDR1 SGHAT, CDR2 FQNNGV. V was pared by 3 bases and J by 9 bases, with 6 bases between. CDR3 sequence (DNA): TGTGCCAGCAGCTTGGCGGGCACCATATATTTT. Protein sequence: CASSLAGTIYF.

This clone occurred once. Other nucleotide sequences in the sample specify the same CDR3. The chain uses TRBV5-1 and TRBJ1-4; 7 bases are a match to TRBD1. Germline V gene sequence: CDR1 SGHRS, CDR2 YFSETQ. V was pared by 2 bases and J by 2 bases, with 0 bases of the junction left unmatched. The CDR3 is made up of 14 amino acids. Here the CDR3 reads CASSLGGTNEKLFF. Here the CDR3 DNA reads TGCGCCAGCAGCTTAGGGGGCACTAATGAAAAACTGTTTTTT.

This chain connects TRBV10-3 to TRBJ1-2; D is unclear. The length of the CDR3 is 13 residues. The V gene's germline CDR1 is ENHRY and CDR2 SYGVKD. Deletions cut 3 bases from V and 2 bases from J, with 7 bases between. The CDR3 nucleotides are TGTGCCATCAGTGAAGGGAGAAACTATGGCTACACCTTC. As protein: CAISEGRNYGYTF.

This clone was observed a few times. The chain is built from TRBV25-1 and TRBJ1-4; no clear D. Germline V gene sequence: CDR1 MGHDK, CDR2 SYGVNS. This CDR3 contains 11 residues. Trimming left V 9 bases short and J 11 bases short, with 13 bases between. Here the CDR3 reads CASGSSGKLFF. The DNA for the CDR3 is TGTGCCAGTGGGTCCTCGGGGAAACTGTTTTTT.

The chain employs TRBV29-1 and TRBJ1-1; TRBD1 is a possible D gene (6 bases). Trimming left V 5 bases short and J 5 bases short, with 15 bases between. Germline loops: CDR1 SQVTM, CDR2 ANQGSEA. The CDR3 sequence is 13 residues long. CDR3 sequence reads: CSVMGRGPTEAFF. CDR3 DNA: TGCAGCGTTATGGGCAGGGGTCCGACTGAAGCTTTCTTT. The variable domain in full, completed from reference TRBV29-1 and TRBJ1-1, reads SAVISQKPSRDICQRGTSLTIQCQVDSQVTMMFWYRQQPGQSLTLIATANQGSEATYESGFVIDKFPISRPNLTFSTLTVSNMSPEDSSIYLCSVMGRGPTEAFFGQGTRLTVV.

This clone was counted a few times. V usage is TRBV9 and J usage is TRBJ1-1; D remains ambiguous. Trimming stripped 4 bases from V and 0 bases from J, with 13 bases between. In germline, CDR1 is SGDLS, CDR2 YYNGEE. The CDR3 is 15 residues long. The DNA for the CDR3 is TGTGCCAGCAGCCCCTCTTACCGGGTGAACACTGAAGCTTTCTTT. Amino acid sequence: CASSPSYRVNTEAFF.